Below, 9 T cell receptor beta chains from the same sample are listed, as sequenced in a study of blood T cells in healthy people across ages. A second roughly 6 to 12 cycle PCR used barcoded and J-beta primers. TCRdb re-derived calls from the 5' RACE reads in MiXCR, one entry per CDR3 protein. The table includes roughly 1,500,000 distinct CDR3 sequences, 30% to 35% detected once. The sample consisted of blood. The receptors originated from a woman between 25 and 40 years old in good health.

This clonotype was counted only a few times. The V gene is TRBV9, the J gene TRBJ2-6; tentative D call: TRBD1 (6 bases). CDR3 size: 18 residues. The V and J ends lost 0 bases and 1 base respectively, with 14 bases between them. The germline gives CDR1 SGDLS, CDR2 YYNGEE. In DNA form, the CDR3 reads TGTGCCAGCAGCGTAGGGAGCAGGGGTAATTCTGGGGCCAACGTCCTGACTTTC. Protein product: CASSVGSRGNSGANVLTF.

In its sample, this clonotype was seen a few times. The CDR3 sequence: CSATGEQETQYF. The CDR3 DNA reads TGCAGTGCAACAGGGGAGCAAGAGACCCAGTACTTC. The V gene is TRBV20-1, the J gene TRBJ2-5; 7 nucleotides agree with TRBD1. CDR3 length equals 12 residues. Looked up from germline, CDR1 is DFQATT and CDR2 is SNEGSKA (reference sequence). Trimming took 6 bases from V and 2 from J; bases not matched to a gene: 3.

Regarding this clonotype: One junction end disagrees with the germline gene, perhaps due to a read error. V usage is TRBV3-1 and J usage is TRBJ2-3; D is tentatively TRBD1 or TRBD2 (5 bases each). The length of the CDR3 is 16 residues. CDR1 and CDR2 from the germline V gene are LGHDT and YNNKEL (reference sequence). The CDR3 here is CAGSQDTGLSTDTQYF. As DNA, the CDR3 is TGTGCCGGCAGCCAAGACACGGGGCTTAGCACAGATACGCAGTATTTT.

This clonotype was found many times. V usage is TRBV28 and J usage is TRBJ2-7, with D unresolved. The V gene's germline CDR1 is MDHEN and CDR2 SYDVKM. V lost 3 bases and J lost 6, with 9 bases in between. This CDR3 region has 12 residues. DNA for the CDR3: TGTGCCAGCAGTTTCTCGCGGTCCGAGCAGTACTTC. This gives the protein CASSFSRSEQYF. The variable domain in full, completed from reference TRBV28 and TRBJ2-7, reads DVKVTQSSRYLVKRTGEKVFLECVQDMDHENMFWYRQDPGLGLRLIYFSYDVKMKEKGDIPEGYSVSREKKERFSLILESASTNQTSMYLCASSFSRSEQYFGPGTRLTVT.

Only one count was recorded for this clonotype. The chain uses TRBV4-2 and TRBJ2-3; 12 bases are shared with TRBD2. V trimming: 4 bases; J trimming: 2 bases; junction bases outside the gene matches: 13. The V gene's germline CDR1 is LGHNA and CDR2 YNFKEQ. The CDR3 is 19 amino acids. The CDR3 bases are TGTGCCAGCAGCCCAATGACACATACTAGCGGGGGGTCCACAGATACGCAGTATTTT. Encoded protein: CASSPMTHTSGGSTDTQYF.

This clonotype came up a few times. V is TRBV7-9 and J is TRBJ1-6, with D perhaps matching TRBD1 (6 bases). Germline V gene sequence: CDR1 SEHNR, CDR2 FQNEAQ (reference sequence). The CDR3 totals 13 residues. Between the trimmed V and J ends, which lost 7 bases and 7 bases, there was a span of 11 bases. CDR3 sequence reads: CASTNQGNSPLHF. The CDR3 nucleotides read TGTGCCAGCACAAATCAGGGGAATTCACCCCTCCACTTT.

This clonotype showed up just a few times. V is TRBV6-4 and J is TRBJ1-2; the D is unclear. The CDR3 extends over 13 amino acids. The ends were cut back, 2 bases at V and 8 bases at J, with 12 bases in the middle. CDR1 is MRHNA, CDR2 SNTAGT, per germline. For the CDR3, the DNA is TGTGCCAGCAGTGACAGGATTAAGAGAGGCTACACCTTC. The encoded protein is CASSDRIKRGYTF.

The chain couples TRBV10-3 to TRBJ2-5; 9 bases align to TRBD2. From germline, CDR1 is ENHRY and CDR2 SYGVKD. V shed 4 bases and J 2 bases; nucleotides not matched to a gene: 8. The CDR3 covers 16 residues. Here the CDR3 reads CAISGGLAGEQETQYF. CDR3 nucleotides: TGTGCCATCAGTGGTGGGTTAGCGGGAGAACAAGAGACCCAGTACTTC.

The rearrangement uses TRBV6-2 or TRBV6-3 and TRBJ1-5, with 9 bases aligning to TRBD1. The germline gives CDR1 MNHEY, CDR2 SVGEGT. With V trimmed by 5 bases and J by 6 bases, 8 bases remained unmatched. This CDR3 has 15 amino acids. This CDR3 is CASSRLGTGSQPQHF. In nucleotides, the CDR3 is TGTGCCAGCAGTCGACTAGGGACAGGGAGTCAGCCCCAGCATTTT.